The 29 T cell receptor beta chains given below trace back to one sample, sequenced in a study of T cells in Graves' hyperthyroidism and ophthalmopathy (dated by TCRdb to about 2019). The library was prepared using multiplex PCR. TCRdb lists the instrument as Illumina HiSeq 2000. The TCR beta CDR3 regions were amplified from RNA transcripts. A first-round RT-PCR of the TCR CDR3 used the HTBI primer set with the Qiagen OneStep RT-PCR kit. TCRdb reprocessed the public reads (quality trimming at Q25 with fastp, clone calling with MiXCR) and kept in-frame beta chains. For every CDR3 protein sequence, its rows merge into one entry that carries the most common genes and DNA. In this sample the table shows hundreds of thousands of distinct CDR3 sequences, less than 20% of which occur a single time. Roughly 47% of the sample is taken by the ten largest. Sample: blood. These receptors all come from a man aged 35-49 years with Graves' ophthalmopathy.

The J gene is TRBJ1-1, the V gene TRBV10-3, with D uncertain. The germline CDR1 and CDR2 sequences are ENHRY and SYGVKD. Trimming took off 2 bases at V and 8 bases at J, with 15 bases between the two ends. CDR3 length: 14 residues. The CDR3: CAISEGVYSEEAFF. CDR3 sequence (DNA): TGTGCCATCAGTGAGGGTGTCTACTCCGAGGAAGCTTTCTTT.

This clonotype showed up just a few times. The genes are TRBV20-1 and TRBJ2-5; 8 bases line up with TRBD1. CDR3 size: 14 residues. CDR1 is DFQATT and CDR2 is SNEGSKA in the germline V gene (reference sequence). V shed 5 bases, J shed 4 bases, and the junction held 9 bases outside the gene matches. CDR3 residues: CSAAPGQEGETQYF. The DNA for the CDR3 is TGCAGTGCTGCGCCGGGACAGGAGGGAGAGACCCAGTACTTC.

This clonotype was recorded a few times. This rearrangement joins TRBV11-3 to TRBJ2-6; no reliable D call. Germline V gene data show CDR1 as SGHNT and CDR2 as YENEEA. The V and J ends lost 5 bases and 1 base respectively, with 6 bases between them. The CDR3 runs to 14 residues. CDR3 sequence (DNA): TGTGCCAGCAGCGAAACATCTGGGGCCAACGTCCTGACTTTC. Translating it yields CASSETSGANVLTF. The whole variable domain, remainder taken from reference TRBV11-3 and TRBJ2-6, is EAGVVQSPRYKIIEKKQPVAFWCNPISGHNTLYWYLQNLGQGPELLIRYENEEAVDDSQLPKDRFSAERLKGVDSTLKIQPAELGDSAVYLCASSETSGANVLTFGAGSRLTVL.

This clonotype has just one count. V is TRBV19 and J is TRBJ2-2; D is unclear. CDR3 length: 15 amino acids. Deletions cut 3 bases from V and 5 bases from J, with 13 bases between. Germline CDR1 LNHDA, CDR2 SQIVND (reference sequence). The CDR3 spells CASSMGPLGTGELFF. DNA for the CDR3: TGTGCCAGTAGTATGGGTCCCCTAGGAACCGGGGAGCTGTTTTTT.

The chain uses TRBV4-1 and TRBJ1-2; TRBD1 matches at 8 bases. With 1 base clipped from V and 6 bases from J, the junction kept 4 bases outside the gene matches. The CDR3 spans 14 residues. CDR1 MGHRA and CDR2 YSYEKL come from the germline V gene. The CDR3 spells CASSQADRAHGYTF. The DNA for the CDR3 is TGCGCCAGCAGCCAAGCGGACAGGGCCCATGGCTACACCTTC.

The chain joins TRBV6-5 to TRBJ2-7, with 9 bases that match TRBD2. Unmatched junction bases numbered 7, after V lost 0 bases and J lost 4 bases. The CDR3 has 16 amino acids. CDR1 MNHEY and CDR2 SVGAGI come from the germline V gene. The CDR3 coding sequence is TGTGCCAGCAGTTACTCGAAGGGTAGCGGGAGTTACGAGCAGTACTTC. Protein sequence: CASSYSKGSGSYEQYF.

The chain carries TRBV7-9 and TRBJ2-1; TRBD2 matches at 8 bases. The CDR3 contains 16 residues. Looked up from germline, CDR1 is SEHNR and CDR2 is FQNEAQ (reference sequence). The V segment lost 3 bases and the J segment 8 bases; nucleotides outside the gene matches: 12. Written as DNA, the CDR3 is TGTGCCAGCAGCTTCAGTGTGACTAGCGTAAGGGATGAGCAGTTCTTC. Translating gives CASSFSVTSVRDEQFF. The full variable domain, completed using reference TRBV7-9 and TRBJ2-1, is DTGVSQNPRHKITKRGQNVTFRCDPISEHNRLYWYRQTLGQGPEFLTYFQNEAQLEKSRLLSDRFSAERPKGSFSTLEIQRTEQGDSAMYLCASSFSVTSVRDEQFFGPGTRLTVL.

This clonotype was detected a few times. The CDR3 reads CASSLISGQGSNEQFF. Here the CDR3 DNA reads TGTGCCAGCAGCTTAATATCGGGACAGGGCTCGAATGAGCAGTTCTTC. The chain carries TRBV7-3 and TRBJ2-1; 9 nucleotides match TRBD1. The trim removed 1 base at V and 7 bases at J, leaving 8 bases unmatched. Looked up from germline, CDR1 is SGHTA and CDR2 is FQGTGA. The CDR3 consists of 16 residues. The variable domain in full, completed from reference TRBV7-3 and TRBJ2-1, reads GAGVSQTPSNKVTEKGKYVELRCDPISGHTALYWYRQSLGQGPEFLIYFQGTGAADDSGLPNDRFFAVRPEGSVSTLKIQRTERGDSAVYLCASSLISGQGSNEQFFGPGTRLTVL.

This clonotype has more than one count but fewer than ten. The rearrangement links TRBV5-1 to TRBJ2-3; perhaps TRBD1 as D (5 bases). Germline CDR1 reads SGHRS; CDR2 reads YFSETQ. The V end was cut by 5 bases, the J end by 4 bases, with 11 bases between. CDR3 size: 13 residues. The CDR3: CASRGVSADTQYF. The CDR3, as DNA: TGCGCCAGCAGAGGGGTGTCGGCAGATACGCAGTATTTT.

There are a few counts of this clonotype. The chain joins TRBV6-4 to TRBJ2-2, with 9 bases fitting TRBD1. This CDR3 comprises 15 residues. Losses at the gene ends were 0 bases for V and 6 bases for J; bases not matched to a gene: 2. Germline V gene data show CDR1 as MRHNA and CDR2 as SNTAGT. The CDR3 bases are TGTGCCAGCAGTGACTCCCGGGACAGGGCCGGGGAGCTGTTTTTT. Amino acids: CASSDSRDRAGELFF.

The rearrangement links TRBV9 to TRBJ2-7; D not certain. Germline V gene data show CDR1 as SGDLS and CDR2 as YYNGEE. V shed 3 bases and J shed 4 bases, with 11 bases lying between them. The CDR3 is 13 amino acids. CDR3 loop: CASSGTSPYEQYF. The DNA of the CDR3 is TGTGCCAGCAGCGGGACCTCGCCTTACGAGCAGTACTTC.

The rearrangement joins TRBV20-1 to TRBJ2-7, with D tentatively TRBD1 (6 bases). This CDR3 contains 13 residues. The V gene's germline CDR1 is DFQATT and CDR2 SNEGSKA (reference sequence). V lost 7 bases, J lost 2 bases, and 15 bases lay in between. The CDR3 is CSGSTGIPYEQYF. As DNA, the CDR3 is TGCAGTGGATCAACAGGGATCCCCTACGAGCAGTACTTC.

At least ten counts were recorded for this clonotype. This rearrangement joins TRBV6-1 to TRBJ2-7, with D possibly TRBD1 on 6 matching bases. The CDR3 is 14 amino acids. Germline CDR1 is MNHNS and CDR2 is SASEGT. V lost 7 bases to trimming and J lost 2 bases, with 15 bases between them. CDR3 DNA sequence: TGTGCCAGCATTCAAAACAGGGTAACCTACGAGCAGTACTTC. This encodes CASIQNRVTYEQYF.

The V and J genes are TRBV2 and TRBJ2-6; TRBD1 matches 12 bases. The J segment lost 0 bases and the V segment lost 7 bases, leaving 10 bases of the junction unmatched. From germline, CDR1 is SNHLY and CDR2 FYNNEI. This CDR3 spans 19 amino acids. As DNA, the CDR3 is TGTGCCAGCAAGGGGGACAGGGGGCAATGTTCCTCTGGGGCCAACGTCCTGACTTTC. This translates into CASKGDRGQCSSGANVLTF. The full variable domain, its missing parts supplied by reference TRBV2 and TRBJ2-6, is EPEVTQTPSHQVTQMGQEVILRCVPISNHLYFYWYRQILGQKVEFLVSFYNNEISEKSEIFDDQFSVERPDGSNFTLKIRSTKLEDSAMYFCASKGDRGQCSSGANVLTFGAGSRLTVL.

At least ten counts were recorded for this clonotype. The chain joins TRBV30 to TRBJ1-5; possibly TRBD1 for D (5 bases). Germline CDR1 is GTSNPN and CDR2 is SVGIG (reference sequence). This CDR3 comprises 13 residues. Trimming removed 2 bases from V and 6 bases from J, with 11 bases in between. CDR3 sequence: CAWSSGVFQPQHF. The CDR3 nucleotides read TGTGCCTGGAGTTCGGGGGTTTTTCAGCCCCAGCATTTT.

This clonotype was seen more than once but under ten times. The V gene is TRBV5-1, the J gene TRBJ2-5; 15 bases agree with TRBD2. Per germline, CDR1 SGHRS and CDR2 YFSETQ. The V segment lost 3 bases and the J segment 6 bases; nucleotides outside the gene matches: 6. There are 16 residues in the CDR3. The DNA for the CDR3 is TGCGCCAGCAGCTACGGGACTAGCGGGGGGTGGAAGACCCAGTACTTC. Translating gives CASSYGTSGGWKTQYF.

The genes are TRBV6-2 or TRBV6-3 and TRBJ2-4, with D possibly being TRBD2 (6 bases). V was cut by 6 bases and J by 8 bases, with 17 bases left in between. Germline values: CDR1 MNHEY, CDR2 SVGEGT. The CDR3 length is 14 residues. CDR3 region: CASSSWGDRDIQYF. Written as DNA, the CDR3 is TGTGCCAGCAGCTCGTGGGGGGATCGGGACATTCAGTACTTC.

This clonotype has a handful of counts. J is TRBJ2-7 and V is TRBV4-3; 7 nucleotides agree with TRBD2. CDR1 is LGHNA, CDR2 YSLEER, per germline. The CDR3 runs 17 residues. V was clipped by 1 base and J by 5 bases; unmatched bases: 14. This chain's CDR3 is CASSQGRGPGGFNEQYF. The CDR3 DNA sequence: TGCGCCAGCAGCCAAGGTAGAGGGCCGGGGGGTTTCAACGAGCAGTACTTC.

This clonotype was recorded many times. The chain couples TRBV2 to TRBJ2-5, with D unclear. Trimming cost V 7 bases and J 4 bases, with 13 bases left between them. Germline CDR1 is SNHLY and CDR2 is FYNNEI. The CDR3 covers 13 residues. The CDR3 DNA is TGTGCCAGCATAGGAAGCCTGGGAGAGACCCAGTACTTC. Protein: CASIGSLGETQYF.

The sample holds a few counts of this clonotype. The chain links TRBV6-1 to TRBJ1-1; D might be TRBD1 (5 bases). Trimming took off 7 bases at V and 5 bases at J, with 14 bases between the two ends. In germline, CDR1 is MNHNS, CDR2 SASEGT. The CDR3 has 13 residues. DNA for the CDR3: TGTGCCAGCACTAACGCAGGGAAGACTGAAGCTTTCTTT. Protein product: CASTNAGKTEAFF.

The rearrangement links TRBV15 to TRBJ2-1; perhaps TRBD1 as D (5 bases). Per germline, CDR1 LNHNV and CDR2 YYDKDF (reference sequence). The CDR3 has 13 amino acids. Trimming took 1 base from V and 8 from J, leaving 9 bases between them. The CDR3 here is CATSRVRGHEQFF. CDR3 bases: TGTGCCACCAGCAGAGTTAGGGGCCATGAGCAGTTCTTC.

This clonotype was recorded many times. This chain links TRBV28 with TRBJ1-2; 7 bases are shared with TRBD1. CDR1 and CDR2 from the germline V gene are MDHEN and SYDVKM. The length of the CDR3 is 14 residues. Germline trimming cut 2 bases from V and 4 bases from J; bases unmatched to any gene: 4. The CDR3 bases are TGTGCCAGCAGTTTAGTACAGGGGTCCTATGGCTACACCTTC. This codes for CASSLVQGSYGYTF.

This chain connects TRBV5-4 to TRBJ2-3; TRBD2 matches 9 bases. Germline V lookup: CDR1 SGHNT, CDR2 YYREEE (reference sequence). The CDR3 covers 16 residues. V shed 2 bases and J 0 bases; nucleotides not matched to a gene: 4. CDR3 sequence (DNA): TGTGCCAGCAGCTTTGAAGCGGGGGGAAGCACAGATACGCAGTATTTT. Its protein is CASSFEAGGSTDTQYF.

This clonotype was detected a few times. The chain links TRBV5-1 to TRBJ2-3; D uncertain. CDR3 length: 15 amino acids. From germline, CDR1 is SGHRS and CDR2 YFSETQ. V lost 4 bases and J 8 bases, leaving 20 bases between the germline ends. The CDR3 sequence is CASSGSEGALGTQYF. For the CDR3, the DNA is TGCGCCAGCAGCGGCTCTGAAGGAGCCCTCGGTACGCAGTATTTT.

This clonotype was found many times. The V and J genes are TRBV28 and TRBJ2-7; the D gene is possibly TRBD2 (5 bases). V was trimmed by 6 bases and J by 1 base, leaving 10 bases between them. CDR3 length: 13 amino acids. Germline CDR1 MDHEN, CDR2 SYDVKM. The DNA for the CDR3 is TGTGCCAGCAGCAGAGCGGTATCCTACGAGCAGTACTTC. This translates into CASSRAVSYEQYF.

Many counts were recorded for this clonotype. The genes are TRBV12-3 or TRBV12-4 and TRBJ2-3; 10 bases map to TRBD2. CDR3 length: 16 residues. With V trimmed by 4 bases and J by 3 bases, 7 bases remained unmatched. CDR3: CASSSGLAKITDTQYF. The DNA for the CDR3 is TGTGCCAGCAGTTCGGGACTAGCGAAAATTACAGATACGCAGTATTTT.

This clonotype was seen a few times. In DNA, the CDR3 is TGTGCCACCGCGGACAGTTGGGGCACTGAAGCTTTCTTT. It codes for CATADSWGTEAFF. The chain links TRBV2 to TRBJ1-1; maybe TRBD1 (6 bases). Germline values: CDR1 SNHLY, CDR2 FYNNEI. The CDR3 consists of 13 residues. Trimming cost V 10 bases and J 4 bases, with 16 bases left between them.

This clonotype has at least ten counts. This chain uses TRBV27 with TRBJ2-3; D is possibly TRBD1 (5 bases). CDR1 and CDR2 from the germline V gene are MNHEY and SMNVEV (reference sequence). The V and J ends lost 3 bases and 1 base respectively, with 11 bases between them. The CDR3 runs 15 residues. CDR3 in amino acids: CASSFLQGGTDTQYF. In DNA form, the CDR3 reads TGTGCCAGCAGTTTTCTCCAAGGGGGCACAGATACGCAGTATTTT.

J is TRBJ2-5 and V is TRBV29-1; no clear D gene. Deletions cut 3 bases from V and 5 bases from J, with 4 bases between. Germline V gene data show CDR1 as SQVTM and CDR2 as ANQGSEA. The CDR3 contains 10 residues. The CDR3: CSVEYETQYF. CDR3 in DNA: TGCAGCGTTGAGTATGAGACCCAGTACTTC.